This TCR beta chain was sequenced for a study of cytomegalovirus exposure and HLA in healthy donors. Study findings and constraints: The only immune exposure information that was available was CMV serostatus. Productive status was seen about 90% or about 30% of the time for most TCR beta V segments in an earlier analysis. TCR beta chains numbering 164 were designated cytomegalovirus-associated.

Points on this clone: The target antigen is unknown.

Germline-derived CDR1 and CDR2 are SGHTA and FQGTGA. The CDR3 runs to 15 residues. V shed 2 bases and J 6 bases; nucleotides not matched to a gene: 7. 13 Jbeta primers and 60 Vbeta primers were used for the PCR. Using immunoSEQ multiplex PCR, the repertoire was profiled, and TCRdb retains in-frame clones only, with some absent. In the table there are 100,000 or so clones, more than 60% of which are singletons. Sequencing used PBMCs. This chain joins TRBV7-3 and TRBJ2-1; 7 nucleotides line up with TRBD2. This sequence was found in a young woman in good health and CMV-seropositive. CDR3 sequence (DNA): TGTGCCAGCAGCTTAGGGCTTAGCGGGCGCAATGAGCAGTTCTTC. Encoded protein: CASSLGLSGRNEQFF. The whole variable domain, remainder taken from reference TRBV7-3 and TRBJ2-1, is GAGVSQTPSNKVTEKGKYVELRCDPISGHTALYWYRQSLGQGPEFLIYFQGTGAADDSGLPNDRFFAVRPEGSVSTLKIQRTERGDSAVYLCASSLGLSGRNEQFFGPGTRLTVL.